This T cell receptor beta chain was identified in a study of blood T cell repertoires in COVID-19. Study summary: Samples came from the United States, Italy and Spain, spanning acute and convalescent COVID-19. From T cells, B-cell-depleted T cells, or PBMCs came the material, which was cDNA or gDNA.

Germline V gene data show CDR1 as SGDLS and CDR2 as YYNGEE. J lost 5 bases, V lost 3 bases, and 7 bases had no gene match. The CDR3 is made up of 15 amino acids. In the source study's methods: The authors estimated nucleated cell counts from reference gene primer amplification. The assay was immunoSEQ multiplex PCR, and TCRdb's table has in-frame clones only and misses some. D and trimming come from the DNA, and the V and J calls and clone size come from that table. The sample has approximately 140,000 clones, 88% seen once; the top ten hold roughly 30%. The TCR sequence derives from a human donor in a cohort sampled during active COVID-19. The chain carries TRBV9 and TRBJ2-1; 8 bases are a match to TRBD1. The sequenced sample consisted of peripheral blood. The CDR3 nucleotides are TGTGCCAGCAGCGACTCGGGACAGGTCCACAATGAGCAGTTCTTC. Translating gives CASSDSGQVHNEQFF.